This T cell receptor (beta chain) is drawn from a study of blood T cell repertoires in COVID-19. Trimming took 5 bases from V and 4 from J, leaving 14 bases between them. CDR3 size: 14 residues. The V gene's germline CDR1 is SGHAT and CDR2 FQDESV (reference sequence). Per the original data handling: Estimates of nucleated cell counts were drawn from the amplification of reference gene primers. Only in-frame clones appear in the TCRdb table, and some are missing; sequencing was by immunoSEQ multiplex PCR. The D gene and trimming were derived from the DNA, and the V and J assignments and clone size from that table. The sample shows about 280,000 clones, around 88% of them seen only once.

The clonotype originates from a woman aged 25 to 39 who had recovered from COVID-19. Sequenced: peripheral blood. The chain uses TRBV11-1 and TRBJ2-5, with D possibly TRBD2 on 6 matching bases. CDR3 sequence (DNA): TGTGCCAGCAGCGATGCACGGGGGAGAGAGACCCAGTACTTC. It yields the protein CASSDARGRETQYF.